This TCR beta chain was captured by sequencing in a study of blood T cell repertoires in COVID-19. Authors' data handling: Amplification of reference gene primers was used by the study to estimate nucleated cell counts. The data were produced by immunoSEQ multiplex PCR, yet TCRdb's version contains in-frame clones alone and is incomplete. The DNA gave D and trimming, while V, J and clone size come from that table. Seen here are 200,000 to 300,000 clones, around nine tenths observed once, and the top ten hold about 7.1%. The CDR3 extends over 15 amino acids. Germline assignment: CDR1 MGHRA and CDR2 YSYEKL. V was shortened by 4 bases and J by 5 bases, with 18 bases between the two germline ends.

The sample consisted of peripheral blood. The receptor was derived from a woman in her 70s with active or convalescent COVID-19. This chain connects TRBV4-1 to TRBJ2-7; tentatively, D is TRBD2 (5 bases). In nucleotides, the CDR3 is TGCGCCAGCAGCCTAATGGGCGGACTCGGCGACGAGCAGTACTTC. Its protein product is CASSLMGGLGDEQYF.